Presented here are 4 T cell receptor beta chains from one specimen sequenced in a study of blood T cell repertoires in COVID-19. Produced via immunoSEQ multiplex PCR; TCRdb's table is partial and in-frame only. The repertoire holds a few hundred thousand clones, with roughly 87% as singletons. Input material: PBMCs or T cells enriched from blood (not recorded which). Receptors were obtained from a man aged 18 to 35 with acute COVID-19.

V is TRBV18 and J is TRBJ2-1, with 7 nucleotides matching TRBD2. There are 15 residues in the CDR3. Germline V lookup: CDR1 KGHSH, CDR2 LQKENI. V lost 2 bases, J lost 6 bases, and 7 bases stayed unmatched. The CDR3 region has the DNA TGTGCCAGCTCACCATCCGCGGGAGTGGGCAATGAGCAGTTCTTC. Its protein product is CASSPSAGVGNEQFF.

This chain connects TRBV18 to TRBJ2-7; D might be TRBD1 (5 bases). Trimming left V 6 bases short and J 0 bases short, with 9 bases between. CDR3 length: 13 amino acids. CDR1 KGHSH and CDR2 LQKENI come from the germline V gene. The CDR3 loop reads CASSFDSSYEQYF. The CDR3, as DNA: TGTGCCAGCTCCTTTGACAGCTCCTACGAGCAGTACTTC. The whole variable domain, remainder taken from reference TRBV18 and TRBJ2-7, is NAGVMQNPRHLVRRRGQEARLRCSPMKGHSHVYWYRQLPEEGLKFMVYLQKENIIDESGMPKERFSAEFPKEGPSILRIQQVVRGDSAAYFCASSFDSSYEQYFGPGTRLTVT.

The chain is built from TRBV6-5 and TRBJ1-1, with unresolved D. The germline V and J ends were trimmed by 11 bases and 3 bases, with 16 bases remaining between them. The germline CDR1 and CDR2 sequences are MNHEY and SVGAGI. The CDR3 extends over 13 amino acids. In DNA, the CDR3 is TGTGCCGCCATACCGGGTCCCGACACTGAAGCTTTCTTT. It specifies CAAIPGPDTEAFF.

The chain is built from TRBV7-2 and TRBJ2-1; 10 bases fit TRBD2. This CDR3 has 15 residues. Germline loops: CDR1 SGHTA, CDR2 FQGNSA. With 5 bases clipped from V and 6 bases from J, the junction kept 7 bases outside the gene matches. The CDR3 spells CASSPLAGVFNEQFF. The CDR3 DNA is TGTGCCAGCAGCCCGCTAGCGGGAGTATTCAATGAGCAGTTCTTC.